These T cell receptor beta chains were read from a single sample in a study of T cells in Graves' hyperthyroidism and ophthalmopathy. In TCRdb, the multiplex PCR reads were re-called with MiXCR into one record per CDR3 protein. This sample has about 590,000 distinct CDR3 sequences, with more than 13% found just once. The sample taken for sequencing was blood. These receptor sequences come from a woman between 18 and 30 years old with Graves' ophthalmopathy. Each CDR3 is given with its conserved first and last residue. A D gene is named only where the DNA matches it firmly. The listing skips clone size in some rows; elsewhere it reads once, few, many or a size class.

J gene | V gene | D gene | CDR3 length | clone size | CDR3 DNA | CDR3 protein
TRBJ2-1 | TRBV11-2 | NA | 16 | NA | TGTGCCAGCAGGGTTGGGGCTAGCGCTTACAACAATGAGCAGTTCTTC | CASRVGASAYNNEQFF
TRBJ1-2 | TRBV6-2/TRBV6-3 | NA | 14 | many | TGTGCCAGCAGTTACTCGGAACACCCCTATGGCTACACCTTC | CASSYSEHPYGYTF
TRBJ2-4 | TRBV27 | NA | 13 | NA | TGCGCCAGCAGTGAAGGACAGAAAAACATTCAGTACTTC | CASSEGQKNIQYF
TRBJ1-1 | TRBV28 | NA | 12 | NA | TGTGCCAGCAGCACAGCCCTGCGGAGGGCTTTCTTT | CASSTALRRAFF
TRBJ2-2 | TRBV29-1 | NA | 14 | NA | TGCAGCGCGGAGGGACAGCGGGGCACCGGGGAGCTGTTTTTT | CSAEGQRGTGELFF
TRBJ2-7 | TRBV20-1 | TRBD2 | 14 | many | TGCAGTGCTTACCCTAGCGGGAGACCCTACGAGCAGTACTTC | CSAYPSGRPYEQYF
TRBJ2-1 | TRBV10-3 | NA | 14 | few | TGTGCCACCAGAATCCGGGAGAACCACAATGAGCAGTTCTTC | CATRIRENHNEQFF
TRBJ2-1 | TRBV11-2 | NA | 14 | many | TGTGCCAGCAGCCCCGACAGCCAGTACAATGAGCAGTTCTTC | CASSPDSQYNEQFF
TRBJ1-1 | TRBV3-1 | TRBD1 | 15 | many | TGTGCCAGCAGCCAAGGGACAGGTCCGAACACTGAAGCTTTCTTT | CASSQGTGPNTEAFF
TRBJ2-7 | TRBV29-1 | NA | 10 | many | TGCAGCGTTGGAGAGTACGAGCAGTACTTC | CSVGEYEQYF
TRBJ2-1 | TRBV28 | TRBD2 | 15 | many | TGTGCCAGCAGGACTTTAGGACTAGGTGGCAATGAGCAGTTCTTC | CASRTLGLGGNEQFF
TRBJ2-1 | TRBV6-6 | NA | 13 | many | TGTGCCAGCAGTTACCGTCGCTACAATGAGCAGTTCTTC | CASSYRRYNEQFF
TRBJ1-4 | TRBV18 | NA | 12 | few | TGTGCCAGCGGCAGGATCGGTGAAAAACTGTTTTTT | CASGRIGEKLFF
TRBJ1-3 | TRBV6-1 | NA | 13 | many | TGTGCCAGCAGTCCCCCCGGAACAGGGACGATATATTTT | CASSPPGTGTIYF
TRBJ2-7 | TRBV2 | NA | 14 | many | TGTGCCAGCAGTTACCACCCCCAGGGTTACGAGCAGTACTTC | CASSYHPQGYEQYF
TRBJ2-1 | TRBV9 | TRBD2 | 14 | many | TGTGCCAGCAGCGTAGGGTCTAGCGGCAATGAGCAGTTCTTC | CASSVGSSGNEQFF
TRBJ1-1 | TRBV2 | NA | 18 | many | TGTGCCAGCAGTGATCTGTCGCGGGTGGGGGATTTTTACACTGAAGCTTTCTTT | CASSDLSRVGDFYTEAFF
TRBJ2-1 | TRBV24-1 | TRBD2 | 22 | NA | TGTGCCACCAGTGATCCGCCACCGGGACTAGCGGGACTGAACCTCTCCTACAATGAGCAGTTCTTC | CATSDPPPGLAGLNLSYNEQFF
TRBJ2-1 | TRBV27 | TRBD2 | 16 | NA | TGTGCCAGCAGCCCGGCTAGCGGGATGTCCCCCAATGAGCAGTTCTTC | CASSPASGMSPNEQFF
TRBJ1-1 | TRBV13 | NA | 12 | NA | TGTGCCAGCAGCTTTCCCCCCACTGAAGCTTTCTTT | CASSFPPTEAFF
TRBJ2-7 | TRBV5-1 | NA | 14 | many | TGCGCCAGCAGCTTCGCATACACCGAATACGAGCAGTACTTC | CASSFAYTEYEQYF
TRBJ1-5 | TRBV11-2 | TRBD1 | 15 | many | TGTGCCAGCAGCTTGGGGACAGGGAAAGGGCAGCCCCAGCATTTT | CASSLGTGKGQPQHF
TRBJ2-3 | TRBV24-1 | NA | 16 | NA | TGTGCCACCAGTGATTTGCTCATGGGGGGCACAGATACGCAGTATTTT | CATSDLLMGGTDTQYF
TRBJ2-3 | TRBV5-1 | TRBD2 | 16 | few | TGCGCCAGCAGCTTAGGACTAGCGGACGCCACAGATACGCAGTATTTT | CASSLGLADATDTQYF
TRBJ2-3 | TRBV20-1 | TRBD2 | 16 | many | TGCAGTGCTTTCGACGAACTAGCGGGAGAGACAGATACGCAGTATTTT | CSAFDELAGETDTQYF
TRBJ2-1 | TRBV4-3 | NA | 15 | many | TGCGCCAGCAGCCAAGATAACTACTCAGACAATGAGCAGTTCTTC | CASSQDNYSDNEQFF
TRBJ1-5 | TRBV28 | NA | 14 | many | TGTGCCAGCAGACACGATTACAGATACCAGCCCCAGCATTTT | CASRHDYRYQPQHF
TRBJ2-1 | TRBV19 | NA | 16 | few | TGTGCCAGTAGTATGGAGGGGACAGAATATTACAATGAGCAGTTCTTC | CASSMEGTEYYNEQFF
TRBJ1-1 | TRBV3-1 | TRBD1 | 14 | many | TGTGCCAGCAGCCAAACCACAGGGGCCCGTGAAGCTTTCTTT | CASSQTTGAREAFF
TRBJ2-2 | TRBV11-2 | TRBD2 | 17 | NA | TGTGCCAGCAGCCCGGGGGCTAGCGGGAGGAACACCGGGGAGCTGTTTTTT | CASSPGASGRNTGELFF
TRBJ2-5 | TRBV14 | NA | 18 | few | TGTGCCAGCAGCCAAGATGATCCTATGAGGGCCTTCCAAGAGACCCAGTACTTC | CASSQDDPMRAFQETQYF
TRBJ2-3 | TRBV11-3 | NA | 13 | many | TGTGCCAGCAGCCCCGGGGGTTCAGATACGCAGTATTTT | CASSPGGSDTQYF
TRBJ1-2 | TRBV29-1 | TRBD1 | 15 | many | TGCAGCATTTGGGACAGGGCGGGGAGCGATTATGGCTACACCTTC | CSIWDRAGSDYGYTF
TRBJ2-7 | TRBV20-1 | TRBD1 | 14 | many | TGCAGTGCTAGGTGGACAGGGAGTCCCTACGAGCAGTACTTC | CSARWTGSPYEQYF
TRBJ2-1 | TRBV11-2 | NA | 18 | many | TGTGCCAGCAGCTTTGGGGCAGGGGCGCCGTCCCGCGCGGTACGCCAGTTCTTC | CASSFGAGAPSRAVRQFF
TRBJ1-2 | TRBV27 | TRBD1 | 17 | many | TGTGCCAGCAGCCTCACCGGGACAGCATCGAAACGTGGTGGCTACACCTTC | CASSLTGTASKRGGYTF
TRBJ2-2 | TRBV28 | NA | 14 | many | TGTGCCAGCAGTTTGATCAGTAACACCGGGGAGCTGTTTTTT | CASSLISNTGELFF
TRBJ2-5 | TRBV7-3 | NA | 14 | NA | TGTGCCAGCAGCCCCAATAGGCACCAAGAGACCCAGTACTTC | CASSPNRHQETQYF
TRBJ2-7 | TRBV9 | NA | 14 | few | TGTGCCAGCAGCTCCCGGGACACAACCTACGAGCAGTACTTC | CASSSRDTTYEQYF
TRBJ1-1 | TRBV30 | NA | 16 | many | TGTGCCTGGTTATACTGGGGTGAAAACATGAACACTGAAGCTTTCTTT | CAWLYWGENMNTEAFF
TRBJ2-5 | TRBV24-1 | NA | 18 | many | TGTGCCACCAGTGATTTCGGAGAGGGCGAAGACCTCCAAGAGACCCAGTACTTC | CATSDFGEGEDLQETQYF
TRBJ2-2 | TRBV19 | NA | 18 | few | TGTGCCAGTAGTAGCCCCCTCTCAACCCTACTGAACACCGGGGAGCTGTTTTTT | CASSSPLSTLLNTGELFF
TRBJ2-7 | TRBV10-3 | NA | 14 | NA | TGTGCCATCAGTGAGTTAGGGACAACTTACGAGCAGTACTTC | CAISELGTTYEQYF
TRBJ2-7 | TRBV10-3 | NA | 13 | few | TGTGCCATCAGACTCCCAGGTCGGTACGAGCAGTACTTC | CAIRLPGRYEQYF
TRBJ2-5 | TRBV28 | NA | 17 | many | TGTGCCAGCAGTTCGGTCAGGGGTTCCCCTCTACAAGAGACCCAGTACTTC | CASSSVRGSPLQETQYF
TRBJ1-6 | TRBV27 | NA | 13 | many | TGTGCCAGCAGTTTACGTAGGAATTCACCCCTCCACTTT | CASSLRRNSPLHF
TRBJ2-5 | TRBV7-2 | NA | 14 | many | TGTGCCAGCAGCTTAGCGGGGCCGGGGGAGACCCAGTACTTC | CASSLAGPGETQYF
TRBJ2-1 | TRBV7-9 | NA | 15 | NA | TGTGCCAGCAGCTTAGGAGGAGTCCGGTACAATGAGCAGTTCTTC | CASSLGGVRYNEQFF
TRBJ2-3 | TRBV11-3 | TRBD1 | 17 | few | TGTGCCAGCAGCCCGACAGGGGGGGAACTTCGCACAGATACGCAGTATTTT | CASSPTGGELRTDTQYF
TRBJ2-7 | TRBV29-1 | NA | 11 | few | TGCAGCGTTGAAGGTCTGGGGGAGCAGTACTTC | CSVEGLGEQYF
TRBJ1-5 | TRBV7-9 | NA | 13 | few | TGTGCCAGCAGCTTACGGCCCGACAGCCCCTGGCATTTT | CASSLRPDSPWHF